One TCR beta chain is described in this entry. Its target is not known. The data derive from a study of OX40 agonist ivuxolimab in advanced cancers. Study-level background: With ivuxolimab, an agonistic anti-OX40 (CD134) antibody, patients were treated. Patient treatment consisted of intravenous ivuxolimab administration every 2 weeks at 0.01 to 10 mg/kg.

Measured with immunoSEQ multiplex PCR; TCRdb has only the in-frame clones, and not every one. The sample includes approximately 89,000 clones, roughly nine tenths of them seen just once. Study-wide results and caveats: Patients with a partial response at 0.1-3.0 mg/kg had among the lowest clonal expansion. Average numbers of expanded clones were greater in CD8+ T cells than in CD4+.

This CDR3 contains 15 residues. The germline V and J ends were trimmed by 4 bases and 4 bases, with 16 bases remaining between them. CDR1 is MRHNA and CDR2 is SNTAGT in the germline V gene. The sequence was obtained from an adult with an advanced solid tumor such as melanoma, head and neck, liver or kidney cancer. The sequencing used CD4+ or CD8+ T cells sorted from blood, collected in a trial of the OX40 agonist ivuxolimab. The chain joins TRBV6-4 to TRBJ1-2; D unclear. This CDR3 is CASSGSGGSLYGYTF. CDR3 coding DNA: TGTGCCAGCAGTGGAAGTGGAGGGAGTCTCTATGGCTACACCTTC.